The clone carrying this T cell receptor beta chain came up many times. What it binds is unknown. TCRdb passed the 5' RACE reads through MiXCR, listing each CDR3 protein once. The sample has around 650,000 distinct CDR3 sequences, roughly 7.2% seen once. The CDR3 spans 13 residues. V dropped 6 bases and J dropped 3 bases, with 11 bases sitting between them. These data belong to a study of identical twins. Broader study findings: Whereas memory repertoires showed no such difference, abundant cord blood beta clonotypes carried fewer insertions. Without tracking the same donors, conclusions rested on cross-sectional statistical analysis.

The same data also contributed to another study, on yellow fever vaccine responses in identical twins.

This chain uses TRBV12-3 or TRBV12-4 with TRBJ1-1, with D perhaps TRBD1 (5 bases). This TCR was recovered from a woman younger than 35 in good health. The specimen sequenced was PBMCs. The CDR3 loop reads CASSQGLYTEAFF. CDR3 DNA sequence: TGTGCCAGCAGCCAGGGTTTGTACACTGAAGCTTTCTTT.